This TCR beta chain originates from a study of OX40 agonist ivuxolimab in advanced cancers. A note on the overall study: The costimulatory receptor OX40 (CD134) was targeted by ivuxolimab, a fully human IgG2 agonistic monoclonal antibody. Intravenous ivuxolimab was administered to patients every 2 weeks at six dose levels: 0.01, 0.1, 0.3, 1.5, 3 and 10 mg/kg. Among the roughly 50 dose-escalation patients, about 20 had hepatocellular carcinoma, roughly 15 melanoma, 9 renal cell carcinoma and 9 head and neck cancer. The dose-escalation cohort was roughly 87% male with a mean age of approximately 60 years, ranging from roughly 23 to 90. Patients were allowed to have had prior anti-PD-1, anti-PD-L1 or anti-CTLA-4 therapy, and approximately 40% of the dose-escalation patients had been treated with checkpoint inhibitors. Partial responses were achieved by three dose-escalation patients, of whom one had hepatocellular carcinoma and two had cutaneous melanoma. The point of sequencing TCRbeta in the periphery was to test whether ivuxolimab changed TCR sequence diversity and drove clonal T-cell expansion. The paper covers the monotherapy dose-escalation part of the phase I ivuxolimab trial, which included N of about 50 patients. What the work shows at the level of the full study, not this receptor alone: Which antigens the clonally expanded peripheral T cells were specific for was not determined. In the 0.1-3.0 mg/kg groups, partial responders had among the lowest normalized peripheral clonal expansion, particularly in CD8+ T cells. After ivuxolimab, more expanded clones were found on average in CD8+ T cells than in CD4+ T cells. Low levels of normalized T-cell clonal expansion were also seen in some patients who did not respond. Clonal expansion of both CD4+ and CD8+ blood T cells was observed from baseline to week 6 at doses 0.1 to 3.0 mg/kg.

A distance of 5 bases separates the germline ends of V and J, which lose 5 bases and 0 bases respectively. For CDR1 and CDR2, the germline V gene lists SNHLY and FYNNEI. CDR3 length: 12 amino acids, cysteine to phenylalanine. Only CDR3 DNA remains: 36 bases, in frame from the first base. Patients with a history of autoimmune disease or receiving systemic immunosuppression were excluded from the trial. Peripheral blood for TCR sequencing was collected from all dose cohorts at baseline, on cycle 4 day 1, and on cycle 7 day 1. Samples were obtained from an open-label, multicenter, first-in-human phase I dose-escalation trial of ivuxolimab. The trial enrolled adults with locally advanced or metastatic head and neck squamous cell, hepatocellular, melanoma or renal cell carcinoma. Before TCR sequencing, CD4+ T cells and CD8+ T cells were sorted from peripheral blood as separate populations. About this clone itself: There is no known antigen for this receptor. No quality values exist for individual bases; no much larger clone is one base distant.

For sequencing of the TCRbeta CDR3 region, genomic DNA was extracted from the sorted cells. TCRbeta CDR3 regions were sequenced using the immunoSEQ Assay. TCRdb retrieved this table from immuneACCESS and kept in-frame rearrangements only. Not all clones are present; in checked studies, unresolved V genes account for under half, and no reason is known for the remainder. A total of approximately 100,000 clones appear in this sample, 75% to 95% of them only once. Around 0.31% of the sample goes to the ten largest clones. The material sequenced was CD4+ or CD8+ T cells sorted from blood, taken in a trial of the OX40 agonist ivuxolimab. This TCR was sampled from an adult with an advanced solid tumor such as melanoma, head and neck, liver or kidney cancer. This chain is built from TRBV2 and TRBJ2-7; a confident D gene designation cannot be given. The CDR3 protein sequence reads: CASSLSSYEQYF. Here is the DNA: TGTGCCAGCAGTTTGAGCTCCTACGAGCAGTACTTC.